This T cell receptor beta chain was identified in a study of metastatic and nonmetastatic thyroid tumors. The germline V gene has CDR1 MNHEY and CDR2 SVGEGT. The CDR3 length is 17 residues. The V end lost 6 bases, the J end lost 0 bases, and 18 bases lay between the germline ends. Using MiXCR, TCRdb re-called clones from the PCR reads. The profile shows 4,000 to 5,000 clones, roughly a sixth of them singletons. Every patient was untreated before thyroid surgery. The sequenced sample consisted of adjacent normal tissue. The chain links TRBV6-2 or TRBV6-3 to TRBJ2-1; TRBD1 is a possible D gene (6 bases). The sequence came from a female donor with papillary thyroid cancer or a benign thyroid nodule (not recorded which). Some clones in this sample may be carry-over from other donors' samples. Here the CDR3 DNA reads TGTGCCAGCAGCCCAGGGGCGGCCAGCAGCTCCTACAATGAGCAGTTCTTC. Translating gives CASSPGAASSSYNEQFF.